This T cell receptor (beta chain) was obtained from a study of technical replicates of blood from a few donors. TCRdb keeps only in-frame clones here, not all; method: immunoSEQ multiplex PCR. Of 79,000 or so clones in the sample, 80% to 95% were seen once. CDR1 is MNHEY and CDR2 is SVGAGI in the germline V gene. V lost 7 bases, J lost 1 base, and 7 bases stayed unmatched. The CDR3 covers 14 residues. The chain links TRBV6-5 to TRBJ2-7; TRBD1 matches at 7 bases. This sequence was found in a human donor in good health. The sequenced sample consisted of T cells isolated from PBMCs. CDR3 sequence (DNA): TGTGCCAGCAACCCCGGGACAGCTTCCTACGAGCAGTACTTC. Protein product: CASNPGTASYEQYF.